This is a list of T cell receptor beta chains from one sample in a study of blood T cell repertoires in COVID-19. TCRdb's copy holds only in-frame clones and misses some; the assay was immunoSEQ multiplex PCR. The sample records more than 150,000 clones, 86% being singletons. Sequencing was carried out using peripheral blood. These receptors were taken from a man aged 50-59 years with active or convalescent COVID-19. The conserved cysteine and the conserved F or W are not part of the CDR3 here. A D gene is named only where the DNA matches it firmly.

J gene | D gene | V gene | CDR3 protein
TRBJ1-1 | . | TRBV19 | ASSSSDYTEAF
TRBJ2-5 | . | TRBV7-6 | ASSLDPVVWETQY
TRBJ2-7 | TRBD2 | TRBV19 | ASRVNSGTSSYEQY
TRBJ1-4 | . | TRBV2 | ASKRTTNEKLF
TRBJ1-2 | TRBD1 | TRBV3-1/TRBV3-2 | ASSVPGQHNYGYT
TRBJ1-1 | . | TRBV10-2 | ASSESPSVTNTEAF
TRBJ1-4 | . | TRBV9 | ASSAGLGRGNEKLF
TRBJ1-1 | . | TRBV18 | ASSMGAGNTEAF
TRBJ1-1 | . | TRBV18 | ASSPGTLNTEAF
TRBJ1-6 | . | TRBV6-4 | ASSDSDSSPLH
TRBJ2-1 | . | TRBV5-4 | ASRGDWDTDEQF
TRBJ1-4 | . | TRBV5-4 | ASSSGRGISNEKLF
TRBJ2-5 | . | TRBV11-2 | ASSFSWSDQETQY
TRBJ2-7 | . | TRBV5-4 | ASSPDTPIPYEQY
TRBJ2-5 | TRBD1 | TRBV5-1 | ASSGQGQGGETQY
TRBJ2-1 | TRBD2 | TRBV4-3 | ASSHLKTSGRVNEQF
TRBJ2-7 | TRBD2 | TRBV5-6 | ASSLMASGDYEQY
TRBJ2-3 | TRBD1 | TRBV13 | ASSQTGGADTQY
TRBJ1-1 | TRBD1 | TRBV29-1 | SVDRNPTQGRNTEAF
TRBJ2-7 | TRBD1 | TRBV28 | ASRQTGTGGYEQY
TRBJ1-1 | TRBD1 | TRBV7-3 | ASSTRTGGVNTEAF
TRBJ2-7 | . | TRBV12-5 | ASAPSEREQY
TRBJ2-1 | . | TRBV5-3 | ARSLDWRIYNEQF
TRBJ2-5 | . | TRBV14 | ASSQLLQETQY
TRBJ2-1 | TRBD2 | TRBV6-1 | ASSERSGRANEQF
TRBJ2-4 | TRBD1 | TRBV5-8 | ASSLLRGLAKNIQY
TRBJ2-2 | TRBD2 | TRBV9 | ASSVVTSGVTGELF
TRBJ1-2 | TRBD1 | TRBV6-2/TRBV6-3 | ASSRYWDRAYGYT
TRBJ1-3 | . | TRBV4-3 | ASSQGKGASSGNTIY
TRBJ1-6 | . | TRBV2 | ASNNRAGSPLH
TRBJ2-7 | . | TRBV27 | ASGREAYEQY
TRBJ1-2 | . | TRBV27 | ASSFSGGGGYT
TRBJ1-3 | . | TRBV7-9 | ASSLGTLTGNTIY
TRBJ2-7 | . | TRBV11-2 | ASSSLAARVRY
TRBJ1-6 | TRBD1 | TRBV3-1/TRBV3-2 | ASSRDRLHSPLH
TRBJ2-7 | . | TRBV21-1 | ASSKGETVHRDEQY
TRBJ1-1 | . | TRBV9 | ASRMGTSNTEAF
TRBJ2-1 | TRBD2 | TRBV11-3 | ASTLSLAGYNEQF
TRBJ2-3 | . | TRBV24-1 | ATSDLRGNLRGRGSDTQY
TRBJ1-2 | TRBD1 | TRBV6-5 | ASSPDRVGGYT
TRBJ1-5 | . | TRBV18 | ASSQGRGEQPQH
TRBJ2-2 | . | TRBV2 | ASNPRLANTGELF
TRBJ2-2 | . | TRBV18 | ASSGGPSGELF
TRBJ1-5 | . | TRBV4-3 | ASSQDGRGDQPQH
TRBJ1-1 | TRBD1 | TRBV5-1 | ASHPRQGDTEAF
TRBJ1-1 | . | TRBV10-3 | AISEHTGTEAF
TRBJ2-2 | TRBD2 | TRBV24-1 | ATSDYGRQGRTGELF
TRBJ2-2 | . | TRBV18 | ASSPRLPRGELF
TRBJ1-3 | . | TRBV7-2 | ASTRHETGNTIY
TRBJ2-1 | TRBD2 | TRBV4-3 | ASSPSAGGVYNEQF
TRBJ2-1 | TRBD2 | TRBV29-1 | SVEFSGRVGNEQF
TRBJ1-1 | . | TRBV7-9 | ASSLDGGLNTEAF